This is a list of T cell receptor beta chains from one sample in a study of CD8+ T cells in alopecia areata. Measured with immunoSEQ multiplex PCR; TCRdb has only the in-frame clones, and not every one. The top ten clones hold approximately 0.7% of a sample with approximately 200,000 clones, around 60% of them seen once. The sequencing here drew on CD4+ T cells sorted from blood, taken at week 4, from a patient treated with tofacitinib. The receptors shown here come from a human donor with alopecia areata. Each CDR3 is given with its conserved first and last residue. A D gene is named only where the DNA matches it firmly. Some rows mark clone size as missing; the rest say once, few, many or name a class of expanded clone.

clone_size	d_call	j_call	v_call	cdr3_aa	cdr3_nt
-	-	TRBJ2-7	TRBV5-4	CASSSSGVYEQYF	TGTGCCAGCAGCTCCTCAGGGGTCTACGAGCAGTACTTC
-	-	TRBJ1-2	TRBV25-1	CASRGPSWGYTF	TGTGCCAGCAGGGGCCCATCTTGGGGCTACACCTTC
-	-	TRBJ1-5	TRBV18	CASSPTFNAF	TGTGCCAGCTCTCCCACCTTCAATGCGTTT
-	TRBD2	TRBJ2-3	TRBV29-1	CSVVGAGGDTDTQYF	TGCAGCGTTGTAGGAGCGGGAGGGGACACAGATACGCAGTATTTT
-	TRBD2	TRBJ2-1	TRBV29-1	CSVGGGTSGPYSSYNEQFF	TGCAGCGTTGGTGGAGGGACTAGCGGCCCGTATAGCTCCTACAATGAGCAGTTCTTC
few	-	TRBJ1-1	TRBV6-5	CASSSRALGLSTEAFF	TGTGCCAGCAGTTCCCGGGCCCTGGGGTTGAGCACTGAAGCTTTCTTT
-	TRBD1	TRBJ2-2	TRBV7-9	CASSRGTGNTGELFF	TGTGCCAGCAGCCGTGGGACAGGGAACACCGGGGAGCTGTTTTTT
-	-	TRBJ2-7	TRBV15	CATSRDGSSYEQYF	TGTGCCACCAGCAGAGACGGTAGCTCCTACGAGCAGTACTTC
-	TRBD1	TRBJ2-5	TRBV29-1	CSAPAGQGETQYF	TGCAGCGCCCCGGCGGGACAGGGAGAGACCCAGTACTTC
-	TRBD1	TRBJ1-1	TRBV30	CAWSVGTGSAFF	TGTGCCTGGAGTGTAGGGACAGGCTCAGCTTTCTTT
-	TRBD2	TRBJ2-1	TRBV10-3	CAIRAGGLADEQFF	TGTGCCATCAGGGCGGGAGGGCTAGCAGATGAGCAGTTCTTC
-	-	TRBJ2-1	TRBV18	CASSRGNEQFF	TGTGCCAGCTCACGGGGAAATGAGCAGTTCTTC
few	-	TRBJ2-5	TRBV29-1	CSVVGGRFGETQYF	TGCAGCGTTGTGGGGGGGCGGTTCGGAGAGACCCAGTACTTC
-	TRBD1	TRBJ1-1	TRBV30	CAWSRGRDSRENTEAFF	TGTGCCTGGAGTAGGGGACGGGACAGTAGAGAGAACACTGAAGCTTTCTTT
-	-	TRBJ2-7	TRBV29-1	CSAEPTGSKEQYF	TGCAGCGCGGAACCTACAGGGTCGAAGGAGCAGTACTTC
-	-	TRBJ1-2	TRBV25-1	CASSEARDYGYTF	TGTGCCAGCAGTGAAGCAAGGGATTATGGCTACACCTTC
-	-	TRBJ2-1	TRBV27	CASSPRYGRNEQFF	TGTGCCAGCAGTCCCCGCTATGGTCGAAATGAGCAGTTCTTC
-	-	TRBJ1-2	TRBV30	CAWSVLSGPLGYTF	-
few	TRBD1	TRBJ1-1	TRBV30	CAWSEGQRNTEAFF	TGTGCCTGGAGTGAGGGACAGAGGAACACTGAAGCTTTCTTT
-	-	TRBJ2-3	TRBV6-5	CASGVGVSFTDTQYF	TGTGCCAGCGGGGTGGGAGTCTCATTCACAGATACGCAGTATTTT
-	-	TRBJ2-1	TRBV11-2	CASSLWGSNEQFF	TGTGCCAGCAGCTTATGGGGTAGTAATGAGCAGTTCTTC
-	TRBD2	TRBJ2-7	TRBV11-2	CASRLAGVEEQYF	TGTGCCAGCAGACTAGCGGGAGTCGAAGAGCAGTACTTC
many	-	TRBJ2-3	TRBV23-1	CASRPHGDTQYF	TGCGCCAGCAGACCACATGGGGATACGCAGTATTTT
-	-	TRBJ2-2	TRBV7-2	CASSFRQGGTGELFF	TGTGCCAGCAGCTTTCGACAGGGAGGCACCGGGGAGCTGTTTTTT
few	-	TRBJ1-2	TRBV29-1	CSVAVGAGGYTF	TGCAGCGTTGCGGTAGGGGCTGGCGGCTACACCTTC
-	-	TRBJ2-7	TRBV28	CASSTGGTGRPEQYF	TGTGCCAGCTCTACGGGGGGGACAGGGAGACCCGAGCAGTACTTC
-	-	TRBJ2-1	TRBV19	CASSASAGGQFF	TGTGCCAGTAGTGCTTCGGCTGGTGGGCAGTTCTTC
-	-	TRBJ1-5	TRBV7-9	CASSLDPGEPQHF	TGTGCCAGCAGCTTAGATCCCGGGGAGCCCCAGCATTTT
-	TRBD2	TRBJ2-1	TRBV6-5	CASSYNSGKAGDEQFF	TGTGCCAGCAGTTACAACAGCGGGAAGGCCGGGGATGAGCAGTTCTTC
-	-	TRBJ2-7	TRBV29-1	CSVKNSYEQYF	TGCAGCGTTAAAAACTCCTACGAGCAGTACTTC
once	TRBD2	TRBJ2-7	TRBV5-1	CASSLESSGSYEQYF	TGCGCCAGCAGCTTGGAATCTAGCGGGAGTTACGAGCAGTACTTC
-	-	TRBJ2-3	TRBV7-8	CASSLWTGVNGDTQYF	TGTGCCAGCAGCCTGTGGACGGGGGTTAATGGAGATACGCAGTATTTT
few	-	TRBJ1-4	TRBV29-1	CSVVTPGSSEKLFF	TGCAGCGTTGTGACGCCGGGATCTAGTGAAAAACTGTTTTTT
-	-	TRBJ2-3	TRBV30	CAWSGSAGRGRGTQYF	TGTGCCTGGAGTGGATCCGCGGGAAGGGGGCGAGGTACGCAGTATTTT
few	-	TRBJ1-4	TRBV20-1	CSARWSEKLFF	TGCAGTGCCAGGTGGAGTGAAAAACTGTTTTTT
-	-	TRBJ2-1	TRBV7-9	CASSPLWDANNEQFF	TGTGCCAGCAGCCCACTGTGGGACGCCAACAATGAGCAGTTCTTC
-	-	TRBJ2-2	TRBV29-1	CSVVWGTGELFF	TGCAGCGTTGTCTGGGGAACCGGGGAGCTGTTTTTT
few	-	TRBJ1-2	TRBV29-1	CSVEGGGGYTF	TGCAGCGTTGAAGGCGGAGGTGGCTACACCTTC
-	TRBD2	TRBJ2-1	TRBV10-3	CASSYRPMTSAYNEQFF	TGTGCCAGCAGTTACCGCCCGATGACTAGCGCCTACAATGAGCAGTTCTTC
-	-	TRBJ1-1	TRBV10-3	CAISESGRIEAFF	TGTGCCATCAGTGAGTCGGGACGGATCGAAGCTTTCTTT
-	-	TRBJ2-3	TRBV5-1	CASSPGRDPDTQYF	TGCGCCAGCAGCCCTGGCCGGGATCCAGATACGCAGTATTTT
-	-	TRBJ2-1	TRBV4-2	CASSQDLASYNEQFF	TGTGCCAGCAGCCAAGATTTGGCGTCCTACAATGAGCAGTTCTTC
few	TRBD2	TRBJ2-1	TRBV29-1	CSVERGRSYNEQFF	TGCAGCGTTGAACGCGGGAGATCCTACAATGAGCAGTTCTTC
-	-	TRBJ2-7	TRBV6-6	CAVRVGSSYEQYF	TGTGCCGTCAGAGTGGGGAGCTCCTACGAGCAGTACTTC
-	-	TRBJ1-5	TRBV6-6	CASSPGVGQPQHF	TGTGCCAGCAGCCCTGGGGTGGGTCAGCCCCAGCATTTT
-	TRBD2	TRBJ2-1	TRBV19	CASSILAGGGGSEQFF	TGTGCCAGTAGTATTTTAGCGGGAGGCGGTGGGAGTGAGCAGTTCTTC
-	-	TRBJ2-1	TRBV11-2	CASSTGTLSYNEQFF	TGTGCCAGCAGCACCGGGACACTCTCCTACAATGAGCAGTTCTTC
-	-	TRBJ1-1	TRBV6-5	CATSTGPVAFF	TGTGCCACCTCTACGGGGCCGGTAGCTTTCTTT
-	TRBD1	TRBJ1-3	TRBV7-8	CASSADRVSGNTIYF	TGTGCCAGCAGCGCGGACAGGGTGTCCGGAAACACCATATATTTT
-	TRBD1	TRBJ1-2	TRBV6-5	CASSTGQDLNYGYTF	TGTGCCAGCAGTACCGGACAGGACCTCAACTATGGCTACACCTTC
-	-	TRBJ1-1	TRBV6-5	CASNPHGTGNTEAFF	TGTGCCAGCAACCCACACGGGACTGGGAACACTGAAGCTTTCTTT
-	-	TRBJ1-3	TRBV29-1	CSVDRDLGGNTIYF	TGCAGCGTTGACAGGGATCTGGGGGGAAACACCATATATTTT
-	-	TRBJ2-7	TRBV10-3	CAISESVSEQYF	TGTGCCATCAGTGAGTCGGTGAGCGAACAGTACTTC
-	-	TRBJ1-1	TRBV29-1	CSVEDGTEAFF	TGCAGCGTTGAAGACGGCACTGAAGCTTTCTTT
few	-	TRBJ2-1	TRBV30	CAWSQDREQFF	TGTGCCTGGAGCCAGGATAGGGAGCAGTTCTTC
-	-	TRBJ2-2	TRBV19	CASSIESRRITGELFF	TGTGCCAGTAGTATAGAATCTAGAAGGATCACCGGGGAGCTGTTTTTT